This is a list of T cell receptor beta chains from one sample in a study of blood T cell repertoires in COVID-19. Repertoires were generated with immunoSEQ multiplex PCR, while TCRdb's copy carries only in-frame clones and drops some. This table has under 150,000 clones, under 85% appearing once. Sequenced material: peripheral blood. Source of these receptors: a man in his fifties with active or convalescent COVID-19. The conserved cysteine and the conserved F or W are not part of the CDR3 here. Some rows mark clone size as missing; the rest say once, few, many or name a class of expanded clone.

clone size	V gene	CDR3 protein
once	TRBV3-1/TRBV3-2	ASSQGVAGGREQY
-	TRBV6-6	ASSLGVSNTEAF
-	TRBV6-1	ASSVAEIGGETQY
once	TRBV21-1	ASSKVLLQETQY
once	TRBV29-1	SGSGLSGNTIY
-	TRBV19	ASSNGQGALTEAF
-	TRBV6-6	ASSLAGGQGDTQY
-	TRBV5-1	ASSLAPGDGANVLT
-	TRBV5-4	ASSLEYEAGNTIY
-	TRBV5-5	ASSARGATYEQY
-	TRBV3-1/TRBV3-2	ASSLRTGRSGANVLT
few	TRBV7-8	ASSLPWRDSYNEQF
-	TRBV6-1	ASSEVTAGGRGTQY
-	TRBV30	AWSVNRGGNQPQH
-	TRBV4-1	ASSPDNSNQPQH
-	TRBV27	ASSLFAGGRDEQF
-	TRBV7-2	ASSLDTSGYSYNEQF
-	TRBV27	ASSLSGQNTGELF
-	TRBV28	ASSSSARGNTIY
-	TRBV9	ASTHGTGLNTGELF
once	TRBV6-5	ASSSTGDTGELF
-	TRBV29-1	SVTRQGGNTEAF
-	TRBV10-1	ASSLGTSGMPEQY
few	TRBV5-4	ASSTSAGSGNSPLH
-	TRBV19	ASTLGQTYNEQF
-	TRBV29-1	SVRTAANYGYT
-	TRBV28	ASRGGQGIQETQY
few	TRBV4-2	ASSQDRQKYMNTEAF
many	TRBV19	ASSMGDLNSPLH
-	TRBV19	ASSIDSRTSLDHPYEQY
-	TRBV4-1	ASSQEERGASNQPQH
-	TRBV7-2	ASSLAGAYEQY
-	TRBV27	ASSFLPTGTGRQGETQY
-	TRBV7-9	ASSLPAGVGQRAGELF
-	TRBV30	AWSMGAPGNTIY
-	TRBV28	ASSLGGVTQY
-	TRBV5-6	ASSLLSGSQETQY
-	TRBV27	ASSVRTSGNEQF
-	TRBV28	ASRTGRRGNQPQH
-	TRBV28	ASDPGGRDGYT
-	TRBV5-4	ASSLDVRPSYGYT
-	TRBV5-5	ASSLVGQRGGTQY
few	TRBV10-3	ATGDNSYEQY
-	TRBV4-1	ASSRTTGGSTDTQY
few	TRBV7-9	ASSLGALSGRGINTQY
medium-sized	TRBV4-1	ASSQDFGGQTYNSPLH
-	TRBV18	ASSPLEETQY
-	TRBV19	ASSKTGIYNEQF
-	TRBV28	ASSFQTYNSPLH